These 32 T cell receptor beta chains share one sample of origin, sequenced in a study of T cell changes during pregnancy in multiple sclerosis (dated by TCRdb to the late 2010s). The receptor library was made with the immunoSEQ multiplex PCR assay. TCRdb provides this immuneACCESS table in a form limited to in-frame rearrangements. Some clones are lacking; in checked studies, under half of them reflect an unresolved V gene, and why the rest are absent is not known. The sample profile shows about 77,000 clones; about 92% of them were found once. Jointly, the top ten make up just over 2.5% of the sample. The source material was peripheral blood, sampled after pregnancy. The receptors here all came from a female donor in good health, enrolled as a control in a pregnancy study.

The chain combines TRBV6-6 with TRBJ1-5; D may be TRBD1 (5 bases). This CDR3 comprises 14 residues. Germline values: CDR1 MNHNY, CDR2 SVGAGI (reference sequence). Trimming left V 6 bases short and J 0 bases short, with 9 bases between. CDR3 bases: TGTGCCAGCAGAAAGACAGATAGCAATCAGCCCCAGCATTTT. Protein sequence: CASRKTDSNQPQHF.

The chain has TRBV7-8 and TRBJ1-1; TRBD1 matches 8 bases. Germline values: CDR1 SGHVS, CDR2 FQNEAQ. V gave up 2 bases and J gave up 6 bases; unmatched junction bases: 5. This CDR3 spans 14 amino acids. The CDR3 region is CASSLTDRGAEAFF. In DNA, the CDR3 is TGTGCCAGCAGCTTAACCGACAGGGGAGCTGAAGCTTTCTTT.

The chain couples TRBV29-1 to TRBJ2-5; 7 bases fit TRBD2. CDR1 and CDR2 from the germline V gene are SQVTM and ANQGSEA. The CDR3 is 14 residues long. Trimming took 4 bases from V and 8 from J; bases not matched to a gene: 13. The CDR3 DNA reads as TGCAGCGTTGTTCAAGCGGGATATATAGATACCCAGTACTTC. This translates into CSVVQAGYIDTQYF. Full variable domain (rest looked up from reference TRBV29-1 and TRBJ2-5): SAVISQKPSRDICQRGTSLTIQCQVDSQVTMMFWYRQQPGQSLTLIATANQGSEATYESGFVIDKFPISRPNLTFSTLTVSNMSPEDSSIYLCSVVQAGYIDTQYFGPGTRLLVL.

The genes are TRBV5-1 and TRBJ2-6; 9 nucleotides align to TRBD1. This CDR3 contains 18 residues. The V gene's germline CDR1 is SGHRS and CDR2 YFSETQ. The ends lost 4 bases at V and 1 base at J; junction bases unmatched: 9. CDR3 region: CASSADRGSMSGANVLTF. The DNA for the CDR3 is TGCGCCAGCAGCGCTGACAGGGGGAGCATGTCTGGGGCCAACGTCCTGACTTTC.

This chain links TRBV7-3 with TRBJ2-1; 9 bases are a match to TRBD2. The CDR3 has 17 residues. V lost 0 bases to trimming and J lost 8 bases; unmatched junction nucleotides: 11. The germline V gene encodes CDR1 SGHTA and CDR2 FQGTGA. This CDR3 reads CASSLTAGGLGFDEQFF. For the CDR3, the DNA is TGTGCCAGCAGCTTAACGGCGGGGGGGCTTGGATTCGATGAGCAGTTCTTC. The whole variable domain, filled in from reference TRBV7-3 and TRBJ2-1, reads GAGVSQTPSNKVTEKGKYVELRCDPISGHTALYWYRQSLGQGPEFLIYFQGTGAADDSGLPNDRFFAVRPEGSVSTLKIQRTERGDSAVYLCASSLTAGGLGFDEQFFGPGTRLTVL.

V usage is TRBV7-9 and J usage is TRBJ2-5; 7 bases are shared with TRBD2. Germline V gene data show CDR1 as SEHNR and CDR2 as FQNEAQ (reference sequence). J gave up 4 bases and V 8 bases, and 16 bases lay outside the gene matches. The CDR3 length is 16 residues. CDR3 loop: CASLLTSARGGETQYF. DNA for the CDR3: TGTGCCAGCCTACTTACTAGCGCCCGCGGGGGAGAGACCCAGTACTTC.

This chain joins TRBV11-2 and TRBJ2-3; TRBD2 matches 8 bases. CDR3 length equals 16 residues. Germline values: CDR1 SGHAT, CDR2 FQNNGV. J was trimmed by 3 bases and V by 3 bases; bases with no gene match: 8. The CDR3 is CASSFGAGENTDTQYF. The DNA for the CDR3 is TGTGCCAGCAGCTTCGGAGCGGGGGAAAATACAGATACGCAGTATTTT.

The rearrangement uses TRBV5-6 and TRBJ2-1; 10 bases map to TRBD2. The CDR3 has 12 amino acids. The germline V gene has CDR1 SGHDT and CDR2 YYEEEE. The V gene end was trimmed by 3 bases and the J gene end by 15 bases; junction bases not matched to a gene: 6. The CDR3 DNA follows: TGTGCCAGCAGCTCCAGCGGGAGGGCTGCGTTCTTC. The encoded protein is CASSSSGRAAFF.

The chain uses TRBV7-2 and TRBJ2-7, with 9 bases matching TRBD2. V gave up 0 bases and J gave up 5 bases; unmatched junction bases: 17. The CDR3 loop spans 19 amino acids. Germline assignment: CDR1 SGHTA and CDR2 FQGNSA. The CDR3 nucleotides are TGTGCCAGCAGCTTAGCCCCGGGACTAGCTTGGGTATGGCGCCACGAGCAGTACTTC. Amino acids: CASSLAPGLAWVWRHEQYF.

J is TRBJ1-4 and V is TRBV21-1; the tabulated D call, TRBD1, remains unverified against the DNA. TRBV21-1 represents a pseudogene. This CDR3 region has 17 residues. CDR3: CASSTPWLGGAGEKLFF. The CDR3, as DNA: TGTGCCAGCAGCACGCCGTGGTTAGGGGGCGCGGGTGAAAAACTGTTTTTT.

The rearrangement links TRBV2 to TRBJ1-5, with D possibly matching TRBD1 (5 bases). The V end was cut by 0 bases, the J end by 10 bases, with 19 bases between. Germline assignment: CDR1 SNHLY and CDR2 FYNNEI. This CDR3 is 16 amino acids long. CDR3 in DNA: TGTGCCAGCAGTGAAGCGCGGACCCACGGGGGTATTCCCCAGCATTTT. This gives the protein CASSEARTHGGIPQHF. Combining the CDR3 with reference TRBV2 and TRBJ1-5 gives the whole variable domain EPEVTQTPSHQVTQMGQEVILRCVPISNHLYFYWYRQILGQKVEFLVSFYNNEISEKSEIFDDQFSVERPDGSNFTLKIRSTKLEDSAMYFCASSEARTHGGIPQHFGDGTRLSIL.

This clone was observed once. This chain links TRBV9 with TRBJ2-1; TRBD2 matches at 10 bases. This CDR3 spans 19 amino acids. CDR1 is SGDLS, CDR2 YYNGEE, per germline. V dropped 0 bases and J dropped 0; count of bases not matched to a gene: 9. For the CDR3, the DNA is TGTGCCAGCAGCGTAGTAGCGGGAGGCACTTCGAGCTCCTACAATGAGCAGTTCTTC. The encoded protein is CASSVVAGGTSSSYNEQFF.

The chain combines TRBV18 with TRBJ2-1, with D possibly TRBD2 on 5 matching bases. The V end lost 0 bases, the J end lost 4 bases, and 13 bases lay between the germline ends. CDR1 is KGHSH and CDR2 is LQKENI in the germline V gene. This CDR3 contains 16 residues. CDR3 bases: TGTGCCAGCTCACCACCTTCGACCGGACTGTACAATGAGCAGTTCTTC. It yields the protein CASSPPSTGLYNEQFF.

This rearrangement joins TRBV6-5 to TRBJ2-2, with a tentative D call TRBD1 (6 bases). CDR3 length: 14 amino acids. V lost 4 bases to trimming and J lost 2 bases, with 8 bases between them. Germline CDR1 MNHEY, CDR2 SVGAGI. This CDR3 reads CASSWGQNTGELFF. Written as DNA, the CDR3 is TGTGCCAGCAGTTGGGGACAAAACACCGGGGAGCTGTTTTTT.

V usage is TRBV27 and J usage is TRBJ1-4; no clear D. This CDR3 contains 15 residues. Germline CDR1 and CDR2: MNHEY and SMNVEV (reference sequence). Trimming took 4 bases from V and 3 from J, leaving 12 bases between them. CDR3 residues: CASSSLGEANEKLFF. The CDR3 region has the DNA TGTGCCAGCAGTTCCCTTGGGGAGGCTAATGAAAAACTGTTTTTT.

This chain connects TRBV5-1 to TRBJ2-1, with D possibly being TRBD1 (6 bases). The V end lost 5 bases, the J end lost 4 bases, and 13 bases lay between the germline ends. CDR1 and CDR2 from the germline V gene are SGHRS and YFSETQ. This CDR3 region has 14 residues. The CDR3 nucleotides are TGCGCCAGCAGTCCGACGGACAGATACAATGAGCAGTTCTTC. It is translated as CASSPTDRYNEQFF.

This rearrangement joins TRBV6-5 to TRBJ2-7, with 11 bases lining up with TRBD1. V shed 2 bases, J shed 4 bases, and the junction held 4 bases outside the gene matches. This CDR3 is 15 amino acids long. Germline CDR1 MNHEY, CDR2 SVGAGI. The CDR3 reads CASSYGQGAFYEQYF. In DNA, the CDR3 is TGTGCCAGCAGTTACGGACAGGGGGCTTTTTACGAGCAGTACTTC.

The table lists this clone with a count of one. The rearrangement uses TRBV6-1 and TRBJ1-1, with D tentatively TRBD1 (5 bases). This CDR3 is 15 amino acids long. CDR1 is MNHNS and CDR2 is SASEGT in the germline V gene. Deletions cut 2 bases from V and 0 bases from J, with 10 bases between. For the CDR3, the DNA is TGTGCCAGCAGTGAATCGGCAGGGCTGAACACTGAAGCTTTCTTT. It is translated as CASSESAGLNTEAFF.

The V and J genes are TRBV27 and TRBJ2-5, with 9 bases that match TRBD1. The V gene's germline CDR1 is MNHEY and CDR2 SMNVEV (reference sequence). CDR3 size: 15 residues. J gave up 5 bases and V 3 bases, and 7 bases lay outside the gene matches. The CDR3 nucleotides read TGTGCCAGCAGTTTGTGGGGACAGGGAGCCGAGACCCAGTACTTC. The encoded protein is CASSLWGQGAETQYF.

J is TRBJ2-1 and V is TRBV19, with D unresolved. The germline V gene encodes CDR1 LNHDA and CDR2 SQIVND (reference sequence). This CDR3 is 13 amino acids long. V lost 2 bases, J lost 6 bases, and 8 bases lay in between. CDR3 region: CASSINRANEQFF. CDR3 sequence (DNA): TGTGCCAGTAGTATAAATCGCGCCAATGAGCAGTTCTTC.

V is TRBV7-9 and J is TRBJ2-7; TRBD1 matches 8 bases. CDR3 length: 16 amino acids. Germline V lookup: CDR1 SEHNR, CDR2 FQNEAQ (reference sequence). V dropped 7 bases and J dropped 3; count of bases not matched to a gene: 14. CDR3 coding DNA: TGTGCCAGCACCCCGACAGGGGTGATTAGCCTCTACGAGCAGTACTTC. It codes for CASTPTGVISLYEQYF.

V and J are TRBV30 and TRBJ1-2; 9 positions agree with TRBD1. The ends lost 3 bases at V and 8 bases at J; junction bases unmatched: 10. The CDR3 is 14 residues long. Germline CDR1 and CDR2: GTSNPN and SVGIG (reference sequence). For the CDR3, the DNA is TGTGCCTGGAGCAGAGGACAGGGGCAGGGCGGCTACACCTTC. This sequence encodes CAWSRGQGQGGYTF.

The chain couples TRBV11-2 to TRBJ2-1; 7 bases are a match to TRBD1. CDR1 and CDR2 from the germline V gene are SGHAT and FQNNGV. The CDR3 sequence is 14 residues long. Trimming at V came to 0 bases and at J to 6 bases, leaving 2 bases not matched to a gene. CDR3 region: CASSLEWTGNEQFF. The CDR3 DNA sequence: TGTGCCAGCAGCTTAGAATGGACAGGCAATGAGCAGTTCTTC.

This CDR3 is CASSGTGLIEQYF. CDR3 coding DNA: TGTGCCAGCAGCGGGACAGGACTTATCGAGCAGTACTTC. The V call is TRBV2, the J call TRBJ2-7; 8 positions agree with TRBD1. V trimming: 6 bases; J trimming: 6 bases; junction bases outside the gene matches: 7. The germline gives CDR1 SNHLY, CDR2 FYNNEI. The CDR3 is made up of 13 amino acids. The full variable domain, rest sourced from reference TRBV2 and TRBJ2-7, is EPEVTQTPSHQVTQMGQEVILRCVPISNHLYFYWYRQILGQKVEFLVSFYNNEISEKSEIFDDQFSVERPDGSNFTLKIRSTKLEDSAMYFCASSGTGLIEQYFGPGTRLTVT.

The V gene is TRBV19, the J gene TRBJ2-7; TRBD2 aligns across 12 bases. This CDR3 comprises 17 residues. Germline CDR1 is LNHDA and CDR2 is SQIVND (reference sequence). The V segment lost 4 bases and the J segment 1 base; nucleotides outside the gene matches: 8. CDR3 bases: TGTGCCAGTAGTAGCCCCGGGCTAGCGGGAGGGTCCTACGAGCAGTACTTC. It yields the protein CASSSPGLAGGSYEQYF.

The CDR3 nucleotides read TGCGCCAGCAGCCAAGGTGGACTAGGGGAGTGGGAGACCCAGTACTTC. This translates into CASSQGGLGEWETQYF. The chain employs TRBV4-1 and TRBJ2-5; 7 positions match TRBD2. The V segment lost 1 base and the J segment 5 bases; nucleotides outside the gene matches: 10. This CDR3 spans 16 amino acids. Germline lookup yields CDR1 MGHRA and CDR2 YSYEKL.

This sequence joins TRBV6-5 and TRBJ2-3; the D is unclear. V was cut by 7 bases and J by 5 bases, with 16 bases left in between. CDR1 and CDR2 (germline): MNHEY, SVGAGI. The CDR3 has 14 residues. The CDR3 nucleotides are TGTGCCAGCAAATTCGGGTTGGCGGTAGATACGCAGTATTTT. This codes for CASKFGLAVDTQYF.

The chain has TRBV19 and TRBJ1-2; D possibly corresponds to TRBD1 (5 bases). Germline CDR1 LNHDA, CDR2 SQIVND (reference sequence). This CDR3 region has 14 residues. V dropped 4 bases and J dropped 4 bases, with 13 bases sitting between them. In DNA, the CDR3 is TGTGCCAGTAGTACCCAAAGGGGCGGCTATGGCTACACCTTC. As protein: CASSTQRGGYGYTF.

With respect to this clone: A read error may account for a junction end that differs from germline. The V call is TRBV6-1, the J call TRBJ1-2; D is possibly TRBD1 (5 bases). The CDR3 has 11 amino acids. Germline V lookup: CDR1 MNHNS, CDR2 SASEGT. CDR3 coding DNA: TGTGCCAGCAGTAACTCTCGGCAGGGCGTCTTC. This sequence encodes CASSNSRQGVF.

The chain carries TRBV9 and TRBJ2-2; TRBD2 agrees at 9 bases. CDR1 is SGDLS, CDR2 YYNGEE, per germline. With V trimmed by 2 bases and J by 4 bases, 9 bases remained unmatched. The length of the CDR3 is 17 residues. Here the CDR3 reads CASSVRLTSGSTGELFF. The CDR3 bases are TGTGCCAGCAGCGTGCGCTTGACTAGCGGAAGCACCGGGGAGCTGTTTTTT.

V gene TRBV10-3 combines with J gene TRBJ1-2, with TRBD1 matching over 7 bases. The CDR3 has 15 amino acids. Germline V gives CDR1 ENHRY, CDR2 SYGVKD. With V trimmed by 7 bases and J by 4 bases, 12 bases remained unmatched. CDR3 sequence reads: CAINPRETGIYGYTF. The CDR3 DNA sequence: TGTGCCATCAATCCCAGGGAGACAGGGATCTATGGCTACACCTTC.

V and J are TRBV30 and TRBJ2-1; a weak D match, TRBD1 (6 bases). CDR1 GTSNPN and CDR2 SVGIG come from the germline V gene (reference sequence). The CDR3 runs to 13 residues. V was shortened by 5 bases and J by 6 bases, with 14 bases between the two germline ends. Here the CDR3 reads CAWEKTGTNEQFF. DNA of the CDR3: TGTGCCTGGGAGAAAACAGGGACCAATGAGCAGTTCTTC.